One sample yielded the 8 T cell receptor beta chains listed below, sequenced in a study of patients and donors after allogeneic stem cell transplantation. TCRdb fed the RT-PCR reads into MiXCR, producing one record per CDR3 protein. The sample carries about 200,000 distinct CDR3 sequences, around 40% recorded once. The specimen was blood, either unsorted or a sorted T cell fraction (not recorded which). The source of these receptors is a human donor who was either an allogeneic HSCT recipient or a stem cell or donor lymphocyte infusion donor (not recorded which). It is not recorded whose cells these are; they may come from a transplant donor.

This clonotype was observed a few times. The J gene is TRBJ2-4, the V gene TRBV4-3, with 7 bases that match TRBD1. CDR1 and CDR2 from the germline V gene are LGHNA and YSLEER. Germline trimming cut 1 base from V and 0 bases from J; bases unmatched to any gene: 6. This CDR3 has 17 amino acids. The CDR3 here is CASSQGRDRVAKNIQYF. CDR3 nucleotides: TGCGCCAGCAGCCAAGGCCGGGACAGAGTAGCCAAAAACATTCAGTACTTC.

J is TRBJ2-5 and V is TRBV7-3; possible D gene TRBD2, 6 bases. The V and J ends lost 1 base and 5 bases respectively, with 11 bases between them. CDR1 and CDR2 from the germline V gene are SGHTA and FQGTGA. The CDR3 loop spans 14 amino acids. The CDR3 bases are TGTGCCAGCAGCTTAAGGGCTCGGGGGGAGACCCAGTACTTC. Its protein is CASSLRARGETQYF.

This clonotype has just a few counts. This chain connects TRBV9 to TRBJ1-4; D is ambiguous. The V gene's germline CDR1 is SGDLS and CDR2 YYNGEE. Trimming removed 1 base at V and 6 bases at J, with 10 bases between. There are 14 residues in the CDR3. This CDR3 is CASSVSGVDEKLFF. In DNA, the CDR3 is TGTGCCAGCAGCGTATCTGGGGTGGATGAAAAACTGTTTTTT.

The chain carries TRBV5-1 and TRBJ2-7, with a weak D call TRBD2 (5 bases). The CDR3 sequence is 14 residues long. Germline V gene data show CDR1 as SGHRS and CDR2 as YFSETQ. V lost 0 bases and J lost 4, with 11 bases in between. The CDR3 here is CASSLGSRGYEQYF. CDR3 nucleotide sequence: TGCGCCAGCAGCTTGGGTTCCCGGGGATACGAGCAGTACTTC. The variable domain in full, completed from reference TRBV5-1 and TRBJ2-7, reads KAGVTQTPRYLIKTRGQQVTLSCSPISGHRSVSWYQQTPGQGLQFLFEYFSETQRNKGNFPGRFSGRQFSNSRSEMNVSTLELGDSALYLCASSLGSRGYEQYFGPGTRLTVT.

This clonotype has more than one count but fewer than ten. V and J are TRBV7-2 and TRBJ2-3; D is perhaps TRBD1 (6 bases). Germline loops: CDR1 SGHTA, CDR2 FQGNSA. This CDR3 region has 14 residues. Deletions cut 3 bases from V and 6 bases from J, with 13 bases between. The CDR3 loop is CASSFRGGFDTQYF. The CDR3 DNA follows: TGTGCCAGCAGCTTCCGAGGGGGATTTGATACGCAGTATTTT. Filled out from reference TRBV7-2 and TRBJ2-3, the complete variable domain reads GAGVSQSPSNKVTEKGKDVELRCDPISGHTALYWYRQSLGQGLEFLIYFQGNSAPDKSGLPSDRFSAERTGGSVSTLTIQRTQQEDSAVYLCASSFRGGFDTQYFGPGTRLTVL.

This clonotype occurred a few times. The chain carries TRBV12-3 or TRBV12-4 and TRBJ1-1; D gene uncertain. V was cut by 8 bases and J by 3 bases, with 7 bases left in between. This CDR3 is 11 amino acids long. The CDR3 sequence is CASGRDTEAFF. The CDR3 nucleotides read TGTGCCAGCGGGAGGGACACTGAAGCTTTCTTT.

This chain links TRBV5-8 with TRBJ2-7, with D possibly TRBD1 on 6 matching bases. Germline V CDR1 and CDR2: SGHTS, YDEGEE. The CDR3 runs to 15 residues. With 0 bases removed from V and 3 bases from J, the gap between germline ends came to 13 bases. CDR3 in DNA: TGTGCCAGCAGCTTGGCCGGACAGTTTGTCTACGAGCAGTACTTC. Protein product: CASSLAGQFVYEQYF.

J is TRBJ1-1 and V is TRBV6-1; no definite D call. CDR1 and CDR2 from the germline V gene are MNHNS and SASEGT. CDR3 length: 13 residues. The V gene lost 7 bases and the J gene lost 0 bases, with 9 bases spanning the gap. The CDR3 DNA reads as TGTGCCAGCACTAACGGGTTGAACACTGAAGCTTTCTTT. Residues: CASTNGLNTEAFF.